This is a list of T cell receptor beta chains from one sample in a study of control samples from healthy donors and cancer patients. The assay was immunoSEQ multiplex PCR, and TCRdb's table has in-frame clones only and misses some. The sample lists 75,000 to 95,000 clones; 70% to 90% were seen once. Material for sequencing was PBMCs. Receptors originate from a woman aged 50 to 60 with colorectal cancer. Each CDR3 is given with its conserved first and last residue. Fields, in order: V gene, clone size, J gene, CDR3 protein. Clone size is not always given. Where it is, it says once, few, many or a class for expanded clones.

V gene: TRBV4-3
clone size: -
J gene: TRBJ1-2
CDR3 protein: CASSQDRVSYGYTF

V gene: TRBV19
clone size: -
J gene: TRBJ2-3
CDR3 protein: CASSLMGQSTDTQYF

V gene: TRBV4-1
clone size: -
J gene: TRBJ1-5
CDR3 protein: CASSQVGPYSNQPQHF

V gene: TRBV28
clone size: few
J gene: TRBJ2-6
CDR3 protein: CASRMPGQAINGANVLTF

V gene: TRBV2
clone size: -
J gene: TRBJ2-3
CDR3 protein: CASKMGYTDTQYF

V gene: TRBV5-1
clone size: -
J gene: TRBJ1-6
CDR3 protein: CASSLRRDNSPLHF

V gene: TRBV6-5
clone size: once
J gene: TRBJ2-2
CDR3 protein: CASRRDRGAGELFF

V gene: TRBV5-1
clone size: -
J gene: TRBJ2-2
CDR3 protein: CASSLRGLNLNTGELFF

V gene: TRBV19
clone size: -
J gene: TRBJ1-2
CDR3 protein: CASSTDRTYGYTF

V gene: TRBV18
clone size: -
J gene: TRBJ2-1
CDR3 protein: CASSPRGTVYNEQFF

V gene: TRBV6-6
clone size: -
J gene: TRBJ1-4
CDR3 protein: CASSYSTAGGNEKLFF

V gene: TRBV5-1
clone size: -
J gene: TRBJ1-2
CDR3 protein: CASSLDPQGAGGNYGYTF

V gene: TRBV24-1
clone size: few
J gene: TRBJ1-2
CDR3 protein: CATSEPGTNYGYTF

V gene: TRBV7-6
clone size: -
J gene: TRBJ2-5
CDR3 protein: CASSPSGGDGGGTQYF

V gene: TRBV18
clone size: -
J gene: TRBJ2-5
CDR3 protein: CASSPPLGETQYF

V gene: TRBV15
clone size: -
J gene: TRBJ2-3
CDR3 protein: CATSPKFGRGDTDTQYF

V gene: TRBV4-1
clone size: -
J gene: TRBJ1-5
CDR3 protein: CASSQVGAKYSNQPQHF

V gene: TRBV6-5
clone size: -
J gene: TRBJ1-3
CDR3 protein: CASRGPTGNTIYF

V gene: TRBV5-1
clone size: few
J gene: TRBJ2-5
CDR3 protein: CASSWPRGERGNEETQYF

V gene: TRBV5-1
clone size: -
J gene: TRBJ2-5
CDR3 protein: CASSPTGLFQETQYF

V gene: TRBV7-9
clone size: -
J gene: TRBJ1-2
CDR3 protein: CASSRDRGLGYTF

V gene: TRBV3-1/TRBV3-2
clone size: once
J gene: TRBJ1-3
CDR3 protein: CASSQDFPGNTIYF

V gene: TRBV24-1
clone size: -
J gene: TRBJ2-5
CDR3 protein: CATSDVQGAGETQYF

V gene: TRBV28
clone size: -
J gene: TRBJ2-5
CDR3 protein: CASSWTSSGGETQYF

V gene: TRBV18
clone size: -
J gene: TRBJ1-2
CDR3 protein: CASSPADRSYGYTF

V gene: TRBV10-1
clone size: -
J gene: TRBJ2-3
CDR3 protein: CASSESGFGARPGGDTQYF

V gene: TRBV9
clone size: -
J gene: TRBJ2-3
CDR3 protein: CASSVGGRWDYPTDTQYF

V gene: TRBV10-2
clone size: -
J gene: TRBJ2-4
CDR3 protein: CASSETSGKNIQYF

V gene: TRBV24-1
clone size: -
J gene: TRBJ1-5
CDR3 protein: CATSDGDRGFNQPQHF

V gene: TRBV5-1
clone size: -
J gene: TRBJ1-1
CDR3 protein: CASSFGERNTEAFF

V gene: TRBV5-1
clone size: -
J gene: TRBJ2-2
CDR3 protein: CASSPLGENTGELFF

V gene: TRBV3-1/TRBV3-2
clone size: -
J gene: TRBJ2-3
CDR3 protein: CASGLAGAPQDTQYF

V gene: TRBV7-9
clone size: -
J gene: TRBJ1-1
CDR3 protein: CASSLVADTEAFF

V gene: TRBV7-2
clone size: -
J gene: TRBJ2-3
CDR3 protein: CASSFMGGHVDTQYF

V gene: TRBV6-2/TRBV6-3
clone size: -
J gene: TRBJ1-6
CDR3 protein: CASSQLGNYNSPLHF

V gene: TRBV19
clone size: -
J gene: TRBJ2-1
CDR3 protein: CASSIVGGSSYNEQFF